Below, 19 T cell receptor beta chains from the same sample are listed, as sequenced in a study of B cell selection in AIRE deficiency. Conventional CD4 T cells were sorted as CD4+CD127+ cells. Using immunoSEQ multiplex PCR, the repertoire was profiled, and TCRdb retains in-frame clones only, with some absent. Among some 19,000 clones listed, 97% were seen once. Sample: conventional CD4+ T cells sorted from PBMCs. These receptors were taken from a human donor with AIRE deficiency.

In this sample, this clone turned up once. CDR3 DNA: TGTGCCAGCAGTGTATCCGGGAGCTCCACAGATACGCAGTATTTT. Protein: CASSVSGSSTDTQYF. This chain joins TRBV6-4 and TRBJ2-3; possibly TRBD2 for D (6 bases). This CDR3 is built from 15 residues. V lost 4 bases, J lost 2 bases, and 13 bases lay in between. Germline V lookup: CDR1 MRHNA, CDR2 SNTAGT.

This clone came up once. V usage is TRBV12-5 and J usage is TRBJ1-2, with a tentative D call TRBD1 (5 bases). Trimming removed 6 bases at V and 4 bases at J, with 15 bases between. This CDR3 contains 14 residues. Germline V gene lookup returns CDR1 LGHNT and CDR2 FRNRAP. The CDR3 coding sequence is TGTGCTAGTGGCGCACCGGAGGGGATCTATGGCTACACCTTC. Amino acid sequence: CASGAPEGIYGYTF.

The chain's CDR3 is CASSVDGGNQPQHF. The CDR3 nucleotides read TGTGCCAGCAGCGTAGACGGGGGAAATCAGCCCCAGCATTTT. The chain combines TRBV9 with TRBJ1-5, with D tentatively TRBD1 (5 bases). V gave up 0 bases and J gave up 4 bases, with 8 bases separating them. This CDR3 region has 14 residues. CDR1 SGDLS and CDR2 YYNGEE come from the germline V gene. Full variable domain (outside the CDR3, taken from reference TRBV9 and TRBJ1-5): DSGVTQTPKHLITATGQRVTLRCSPRSGDLSVYWYQQSLDQGLQFLIQYYNGEERAKGNILERFSAQQFPDLHSELNLSSLELGDSALYFCASSVDGGNQPQHFGDGTRLSIL.

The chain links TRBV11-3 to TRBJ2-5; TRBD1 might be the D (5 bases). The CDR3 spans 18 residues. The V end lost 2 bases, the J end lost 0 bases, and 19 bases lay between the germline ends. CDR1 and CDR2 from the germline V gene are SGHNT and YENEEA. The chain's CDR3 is CASSLHPVGQGNQETQYF. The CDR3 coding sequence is TGTGCCAGCAGCTTACACCCAGTTGGGCAGGGCAACCAAGAGACCCAGTACTTC.

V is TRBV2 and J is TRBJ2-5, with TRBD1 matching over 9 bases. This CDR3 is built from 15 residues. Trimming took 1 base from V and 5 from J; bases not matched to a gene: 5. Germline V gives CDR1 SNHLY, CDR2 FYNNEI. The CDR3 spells CASSEGDRAGETQYF. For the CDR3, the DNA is TGTGCCAGCAGTGAAGGGGACAGGGCGGGGGAGACCCAGTACTTC.

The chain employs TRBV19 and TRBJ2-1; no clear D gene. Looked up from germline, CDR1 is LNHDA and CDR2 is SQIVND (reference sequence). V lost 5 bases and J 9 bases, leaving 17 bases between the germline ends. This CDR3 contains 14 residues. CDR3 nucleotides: TGTGCCAGTAGTCCGACACAGCTCCTCACTGAGCAGTTCTTC. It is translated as CASSPTQLLTEQFF.

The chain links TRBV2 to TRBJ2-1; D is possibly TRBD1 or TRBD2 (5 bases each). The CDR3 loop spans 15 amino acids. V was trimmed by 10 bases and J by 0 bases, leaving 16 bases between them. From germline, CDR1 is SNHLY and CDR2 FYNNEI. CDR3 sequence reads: CANMRGTSSYNEQFF. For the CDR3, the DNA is TGTGCCAACATGAGGGGTACGAGCTCCTACAATGAGCAGTTCTTC.

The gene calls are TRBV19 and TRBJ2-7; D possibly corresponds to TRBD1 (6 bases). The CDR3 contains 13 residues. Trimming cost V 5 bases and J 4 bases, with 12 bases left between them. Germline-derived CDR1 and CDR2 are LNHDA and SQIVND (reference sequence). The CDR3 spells CASSAEGGYEQYF. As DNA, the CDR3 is TGTGCCAGTAGTGCGGAAGGGGGTTACGAGCAGTACTTC.

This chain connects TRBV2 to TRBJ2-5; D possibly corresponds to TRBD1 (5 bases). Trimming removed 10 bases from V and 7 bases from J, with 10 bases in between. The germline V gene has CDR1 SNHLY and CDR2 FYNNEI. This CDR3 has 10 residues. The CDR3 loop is CAMGPGTQYF. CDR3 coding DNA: TGTGCCATGGGGCCGGGGACCCAGTACTTC.

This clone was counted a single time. The CDR3 region has the DNA TGTGCCAGTAGTAGAGACAGGGATCACGAGCAGTACTTC. Translation gives CASSRDRDHEQYF. The rearrangement links TRBV19 to TRBJ2-7; TRBD1 matches at 7 bases. The germline gives CDR1 LNHDA, CDR2 SQIVND (reference sequence). V lost 4 bases, J lost 5 bases, and 5 bases stayed unmatched. This CDR3 region has 13 residues.

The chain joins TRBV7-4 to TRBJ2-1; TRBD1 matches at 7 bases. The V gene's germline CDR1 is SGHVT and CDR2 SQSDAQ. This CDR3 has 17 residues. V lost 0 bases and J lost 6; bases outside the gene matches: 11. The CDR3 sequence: CASSLATNNRQGNEQFF. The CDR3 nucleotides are TGTGCCAGCAGCTTAGCGACTAACAACCGACAGGGCAATGAGCAGTTCTTC.

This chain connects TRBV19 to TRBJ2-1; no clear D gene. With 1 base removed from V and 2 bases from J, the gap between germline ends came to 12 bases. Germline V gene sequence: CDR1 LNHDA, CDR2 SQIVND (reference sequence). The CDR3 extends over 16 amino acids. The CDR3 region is CASSIAPSPPYNEQFF. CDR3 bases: TGTGCCAGTAGTATAGCCCCTTCTCCACCCTACAATGAGCAGTTCTTC. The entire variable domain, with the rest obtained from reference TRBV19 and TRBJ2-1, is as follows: DGGITQSPKYLFRKEGQNVTLSCEQNLNHDAMYWYRQDPGQGLRLIYYSQIVNDFQKGDIAEGYSVSREKKESFPLTVTSAQKNPTAFYLCASSIAPSPPYNEQFFGPGTRLTVL.

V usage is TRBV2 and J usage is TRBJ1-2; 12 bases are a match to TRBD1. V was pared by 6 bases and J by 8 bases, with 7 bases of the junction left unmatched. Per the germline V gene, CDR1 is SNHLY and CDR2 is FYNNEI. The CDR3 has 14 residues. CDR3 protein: CASSGTGGRRGYTF. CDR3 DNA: TGTGCCAGCAGCGGGACAGGGGGCAGGCGGGGCTACACCTTC.

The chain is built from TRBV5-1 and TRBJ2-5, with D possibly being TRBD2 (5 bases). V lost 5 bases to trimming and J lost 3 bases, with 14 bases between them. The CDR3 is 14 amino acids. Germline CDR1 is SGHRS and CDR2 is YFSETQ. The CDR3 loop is CASRGISGEETQYF. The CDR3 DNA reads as TGCGCCAGCAGGGGGATAAGCGGAGAAGAGACCCAGTACTTC.

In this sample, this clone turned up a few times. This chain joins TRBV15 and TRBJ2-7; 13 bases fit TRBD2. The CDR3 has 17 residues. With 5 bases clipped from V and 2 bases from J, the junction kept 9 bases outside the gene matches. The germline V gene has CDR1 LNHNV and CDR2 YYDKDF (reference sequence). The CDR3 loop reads CATSGGLAGVSAYEQYF. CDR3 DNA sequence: TGTGCCACCAGCGGAGGACTAGCGGGAGTCTCAGCCTACGAGCAGTACTTC.

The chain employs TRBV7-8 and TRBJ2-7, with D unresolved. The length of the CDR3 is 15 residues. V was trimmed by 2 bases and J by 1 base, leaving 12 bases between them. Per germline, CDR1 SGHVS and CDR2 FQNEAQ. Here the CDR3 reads CASSLRNSYSYEQYF. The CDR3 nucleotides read TGTGCCAGCAGCTTAAGAAATTCTTATTCCTACGAGCAGTACTTC.

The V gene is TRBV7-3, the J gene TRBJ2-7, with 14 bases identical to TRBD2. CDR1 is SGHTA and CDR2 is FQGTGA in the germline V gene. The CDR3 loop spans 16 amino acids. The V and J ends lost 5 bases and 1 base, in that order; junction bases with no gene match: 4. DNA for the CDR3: TGTGCCAGCAGCCGGACTAGCGGGGGGATATCCTACGAGCAGTACTTC. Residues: CASSRTSGGISYEQYF.

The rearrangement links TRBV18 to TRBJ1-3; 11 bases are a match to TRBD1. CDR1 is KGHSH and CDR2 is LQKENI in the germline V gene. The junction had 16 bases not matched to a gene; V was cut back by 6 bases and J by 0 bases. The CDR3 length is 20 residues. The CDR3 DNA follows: TGTGCCAGCTCCGGACAGGGGGCGAGCTTTCCTATCCACTCTGGAAACACCATATATTTT. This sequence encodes CASSGQGASFPIHSGNTIYF.

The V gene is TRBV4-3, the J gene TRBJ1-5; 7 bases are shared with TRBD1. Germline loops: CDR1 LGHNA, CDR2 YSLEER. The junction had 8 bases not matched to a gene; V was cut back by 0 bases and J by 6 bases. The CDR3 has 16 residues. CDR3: CASSQDLRQGGQPQHF. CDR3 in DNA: TGCGCCAGCAGCCAAGACCTCCGACAGGGCGGTCAGCCCCAGCATTTT.